These 20 T cell receptor beta chains were sequenced from one sample in a study of blood T cell repertoires in COVID-19. Assay: immunoSEQ multiplex PCR; the TCRdb copy retains only in-frame clones and omits some. There are about 100,000 clones in the sample; 60% to 85% occur only once, and 4.3% lies in the top ten. Sequencing was performed on peripheral blood. These receptors all stem from an older man with acute or convalescent COVID-19.

CDR3 DNA: TGTGCCAGCTCACCAGGGTCAGGGGGCAGCGAGCAGTACTTC. Its translation is CASSPGSGGSEQYF. The V gene is TRBV18, the J gene TRBJ2-7, with 8 positions matching TRBD1. CDR1 KGHSH and CDR2 LQKENI come from the germline V gene. Germline trimming cut 2 bases from V and 6 bases from J; bases unmatched to any gene: 6. The CDR3 length is 14 residues.

This clone was seen once. The chain links TRBV7-9 to TRBJ1-6, with 7 bases aligning to TRBD1. With V trimmed by 5 bases and J by 5 bases, 3 bases remained unmatched. CDR1 SEHNR and CDR2 FQNEAQ come from the germline V gene (reference sequence). This CDR3 contains 14 residues. The CDR3 reads CASSRDSHNSPLHF. DNA of the CDR3: TGTGCCAGCAGCCGGGACAGTCATAATTCACCCCTCCACTTT.

This clone was counted a single time. The chain links TRBV10-3 to TRBJ2-1, with D possibly TRBD1 on 6 matching bases. This CDR3 has 14 residues. Per the germline V gene, CDR1 is ENHRY and CDR2 is SYGVKD. Between the trimmed V and J ends, which lost 6 bases and 7 bases, there was a span of 16 bases. DNA for the CDR3: TGTGCCATCAGGATTGGGCAGGGGCGGAATGAGCAGTTCTTC. Translating it yields CAIRIGQGRNEQFF.

This clone appeared once. The chain uses TRBV21-1 and TRBJ1-1; TRBD1 is the table's D call, not checked against the DNA. TRBV21-1 is deemed a pseudogene. The CDR3 has 14 residues. The CDR3 DNA reads as TGTGCCAGCGTATCCGATCGACAGCACCATGAAGCTTTCTTT. Translating it yields CASVSDRQHHEAFF.

This rearrangement joins TRBV9 to TRBJ1-5; the D gene is possibly TRBD1 (5 bases). The CDR3 loop spans 12 amino acids. CDR1 and CDR2 from the germline V gene are SGDLS and YYNGEE. The DNA of the CDR3 is TGTACATACAGGATGGGAGGCCAGCCCCAGCATTTT. The encoded protein is CTYRMGGQPQHF. Full variable domain (outside the CDR3, taken from reference TRBV9 and TRBJ1-5): DSGVTQTPKHLITATGQRVTLRCSPRSGDLSVYWYQQSLDQGLQFLIQYYNGEERAKGNILERFSAQQFPDLHSELNLSSLELGDSALYFCTYRMGGQPQHFGDGTRLSIL.

The chain links TRBV12-5 to TRBJ1-4; TRBD1 aligns across 9 bases. CDR1 and CDR2 (germline): LGHNT, FRNRAP. The CDR3 is 16 amino acids. V was pared by 6 bases and J by 2 bases, with 7 bases of the junction left unmatched. The CDR3 sequence: CASGPMTGGTNEKLFF. The CDR3 DNA is TGTGCTAGTGGCCCAATGACAGGGGGGACTAATGAAAAACTGTTTTTT.

This clone was counted between two and nine times. The chain is built from TRBV6-6 and TRBJ2-3; possibly TRBD2 for D (7 bases). Trimming removed 7 bases at V and 5 bases at J, with 19 bases between. The CDR3 runs 15 residues. Germline V gene sequence: CDR1 MNHNY, CDR2 SVGAGI (reference sequence). As DNA, the CDR3 is TGTGCCAGCACCACGGGGCGGGGGCGAGTAGATACGCAGTATTTT. Residues: CASTTGRGRVDTQYF.

J is TRBJ1-2 and V is TRBV16; D uncertain. Deletions cut 0 bases from V and 8 bases from J, with 10 bases between. This CDR3 spans 13 amino acids. Germline V gene data show CDR1 as KGHSY and CDR2 as FQNENV. The chain's CDR3 is CASSQSAESGYTF. Here the CDR3 DNA reads TGTGCCAGCAGCCAATCGGCGGAATCAGGCTACACCTTC. Combining the CDR3 with reference TRBV16 and TRBJ1-2 gives the whole variable domain GEEVAQTPKHLVRGEGQKAKLYCAPIKGHSYVFWYQQVLKNEFKFLISFQNENVFDETGMPKERFSAKCLPNSPCSLEIQATKLEDSAVYFCASSQSAESGYTFGSGTRLTVV.

The chain carries TRBV19 and TRBJ1-5; TRBD1 matches at 12 bases. V trimming: 5 bases; J trimming: 7 bases; junction bases outside the gene matches: 9. The CDR3 extends over 16 amino acids. The germline CDR1 and CDR2 sequences are LNHDA and SQIVND (reference sequence). CDR3 sequence: CASSYSGQGAWQPQHF. Here the CDR3 DNA reads TGTGCCAGTAGTTACTCGGGACAGGGGGCATGGCAGCCCCAGCATTTT.

In its sample, this clone was seen once. This chain links TRBV5-4 with TRBJ1-2; D ambiguous. The CDR3 contains 12 residues. The V gene lost 4 bases and the J gene lost 6 bases, with 10 bases spanning the gap. Germline CDR1 SGHNT, CDR2 YYREEE (reference sequence). The CDR3 loop is CASSTDGNGYTF. CDR3 DNA: TGTGCCAGCAGCACGGACGGGAATGGCTACACCTTC.

This clone was seen a few times. The chain joins TRBV19 to TRBJ1-1, with 7 bases that match TRBD1. The CDR3 contains 13 residues. Looked up from germline, CDR1 is LNHDA and CDR2 is SQIVND (reference sequence). V lost 7 bases, J lost 5 bases, and 7 bases stayed unmatched. The CDR3 spells CASTPRQGTEAFF. CDR3 nucleotide sequence: TGTGCCAGTACCCCACGACAGGGTACTGAAGCTTTCTTT.

The DNA for the CDR3 is TGCGCCAGCAGCAGGCGTTGGGGGGACGAGCAGTTCTTC. Its translation is CASSRRWGDEQFF. The chain joins TRBV5-1 to TRBJ2-1; D is perhaps TRBD2 (6 bases). CDR1 and CDR2 from the germline V gene are SGHRS and YFSETQ. The V end was cut by 4 bases, the J end by 10 bases, with 15 bases between. The CDR3 has 13 residues.

In its sample, this clone was seen a few times. V is TRBV18 and J is TRBJ2-7; 7 bases map to TRBD2. The CDR3 runs to 18 residues. Germline V lookup: CDR1 KGHSH, CDR2 LQKENI. V was pared by 1 base and J by 3 bases, with 15 bases of the junction left unmatched. This CDR3 is CASSPRPPEWEGGYEQYF. The DNA of the CDR3 is TGTGCCAGCTCACCACGGCCACCAGAATGGGAGGGCGGCTACGAGCAGTACTTC.

The chain links TRBV5-1 to TRBJ2-1; 15 bases agree with TRBD2. The germline gives CDR1 SGHRS, CDR2 YFSETQ. This CDR3 has 15 amino acids. The ends lost 4 bases at V and 8 bases at J; junction bases unmatched: 4. The CDR3: CASSLGLAGGHEQFF. The CDR3 bases are TGCGCCAGCAGCCTGGGACTAGCGGGGGGTCATGAGCAGTTCTTC. The full variable domain, rest sourced from reference TRBV5-1 and TRBJ2-1, is KAGVTQTPRYLIKTRGQQVTLSCSPISGHRSVSWYQQTPGQGLQFLFEYFSETQRNKGNFPGRFSGRQFSNSRSEMNVSTLELGDSALYLCASSLGLAGGHEQFFGPGTRLTVL.

This clone occurred a few times. The CDR3 nucleotides are TGTGCCAGCGCAGGGCAGGGGGCACGAGGCTACACCTTC. It translates to CASAGQGARGYTF. The chain has TRBV6-4 and TRBJ1-2; 8 positions match TRBD1. The V gene end was trimmed by 8 bases and the J gene end by 8 bases; junction bases not matched to a gene: 10. There are 13 residues in the CDR3. Germline assignment: CDR1 MRHNA and CDR2 SNTAGT.

The chain recombines TRBV5-5 with TRBJ1-1; perhaps TRBD1 as D (6 bases). V gave up 2 bases and J gave up 6 bases, with 8 bases separating them. The CDR3 loop spans 12 amino acids. The germline V gene encodes CDR1 SGHKS and CDR2 YYEKEE (reference sequence). The CDR3 is CASSLTGSEAFF. CDR3 bases: TGTGCCAGCAGCTTAACAGGGTCTGAAGCTTTCTTT. Complete variable domain (other parts from reference TRBV5-5 and TRBJ1-1): DAGVTQSPTHLIKTRGQQVTLRCSPISGHKSVSWYQQVLGQGPQFIFQYYEKEERGRGNFPDRFSARQFPNYSSELNVNALLLGDSALYLCASSLTGSEAFFGQGTRLTVV.

The chain has TRBV18 and TRBJ2-3, with a weak D call TRBD1 (5 bases). CDR1 KGHSH and CDR2 LQKENI come from the germline V gene. The length of the CDR3 is 16 residues. Trimming took off 2 bases at V and 0 bases at J, with 12 bases between the two ends. Here the CDR3 DNA reads TGTGCCAGCTCACCAGCGACAGACGCTAGCACAGATACGCAGTATTTT. Protein sequence: CASSPATDASTDTQYF.

The chain has TRBV5-4 and TRBJ2-2; 11 bases align to TRBD2. CDR3 length: 16 amino acids. Germline V lookup: CDR1 SGHNT, CDR2 YYREEE (reference sequence). Germline trimming cut 4 bases from V and 5 bases from J; bases unmatched to any gene: 7. CDR3: CASSKFLAGGTGELFF. CDR3 in DNA: TGTGCCAGCAGCAAATTCCTAGCGGGGGGAACCGGGGAGCTGTTTTTT.

The chain couples TRBV6-2 or TRBV6-3 to TRBJ2-7; 9 positions agree with TRBD1. V was pared by 6 bases and J by 1 base, with 7 bases of the junction left unmatched. This CDR3 has 15 residues. In germline, CDR1 is MNHEY, CDR2 SVGEGT. This CDR3 is CASSPQGQGSYEQYF. In DNA, the CDR3 is TGTGCCAGCAGCCCCCAGGGACAGGGTTCCTACGAGCAGTACTTC.

The V and J genes are TRBV19 and TRBJ1-5; a weak D match, TRBD1 (6 bases). V was pared by 9 bases and J by 3 bases, with 18 bases between. Germline CDR1 LNHDA, CDR2 SQIVND (reference sequence). There are 15 residues in the CDR3. CDR3 nucleotides: TGTGCCAGCAAACTCGGCGGACAGAACAATCAGCCCCAGCATTTT. It encodes CASKLGGQNNQPQHF.